A single T cell receptor beta chain is shown here with its context. Its matching antigen is unknown. This sample was taken from a study of graft-versus-host responses after intestinal transplantation. About the research overall: Isolated intestinal, liver-intestinal, or multivisceral transplants had been given to the recipients.

Repertoires were generated with immunoSEQ multiplex PCR, while TCRdb's copy carries only in-frame clones and drops some. The data hold tens of thousands of clones, with approximately 84% observed a single time. Study-wide results and limits: Individuals who had graft-donor T cell macrochimerism had allografts that showed high graft-versus-host to host-versus-graft clonal ratios.

Germline CDR1 and CDR2: LNHDA and SQIVND (reference sequence). CDR3 length: 14 amino acids. After removal of 8 bases from V and 4 bases from J, the junction contained 5 bases not matched to a gene. Sequenced here: unstimulated CD4+ T cells sorted from spleen or lymph node cells, sampled before transplant. This sequence originates from a human donor who was the organ donor for an intestinal transplant. This sequence joins TRBV19 and TRBJ1-6; TRBD1 matches 7 bases. CDR3 DNA sequence: TGTGCCAGTCGTCGACAGGGATATAATTCACCCCTCCACTTT. Translated: CASRRQGYNSPLHF. Filled out from reference TRBV19 and TRBJ1-6, the complete variable domain reads DGGITQSPKYLFRKEGQNVTLSCEQNLNHDAMYWYRQDPGQGLRLIYYSQIVNDFQKGDIAEGYSVSREKKESFPLTVTSAQKNPTAFYLCASRRQGYNSPLHFGNGTRLTVT.